The rows below give T cell receptor beta chains drawn from one sample of a study of cytomegalovirus exposure and HLA in healthy donors. Clones were sequenced by immunoSEQ multiplex PCR, and TCRdb holds only the in-frame ones, with some missing. The table has roughly 140,000 clones, 85% to 90% seen once. Sequenced sample: PBMCs. Every receptor here comes from a woman under 30 in good health and CMV-seropositive. CDR3s include the opening cysteine and the closing phenylalanine or tryptophan. A D gene is named only where the DNA matches it firmly. Rows give clone size only sometimes, using once, few, many, or a class for an expanded clone.

clone_size j_call v_call d_call cdr3_aa cdr3_nt
few TRBJ1-5 TRBV5-1 - CAVNPPGGLNQPQHF TGCGCCGTTAACCCGCCCGGGGGATTAAATCAGCCCCAGCATTTT
few TRBJ2-1 TRBV5-4 TRBD2 CASSPRTSGNLNEQFF TGTGCCAGCAGCCCTCGGACTAGCGGCAACCTCAATGAGCAGTTCTTC
- TRBJ2-5 TRBV28 TRBD1 CASSPTGEETQYF TGTGCCAGCAGCCCAACAGGGGAGGAGACCCAGTACTTC
- TRBJ2-1 TRBV5-1 TRBD2 CASSPGLAGPYNEQFF TGCGCCAGCAGCCCGGGACTAGCGGGCCCCTACAATGAGCAGTTCTTC
once TRBJ2-1 TRBV9 TRBD2 CASSVQITAGGPSEQFF TGTGCCAGCAGCGTCCAAATTACGGCGGGAGGGCCGAGTGAGCAGTTCTTC
- TRBJ2-7 TRBV25-1 TRBD1 CASSERDRGYEQYF TGTGCCAGCAGTGAACGGGACAGGGGTTACGAGCAGTACTTC
- TRBJ2-1 TRBV5-6 TRBD2 CASSLERLAGYNEQFF TGTGCCAGCAGCTTGGAACGACTAGCGGGCTACAATGAGCAGTTCTTC
- TRBJ2-5 TRBV5-1 - CASSLAAGQETQYF TGCGCCAGCAGCTTGGCCGCAGGGCAAGAGACCCAGTACTTC
- TRBJ1-5 TRBV4-1 - CASSASPHGSSDQPQHF TGCGCCAGCAGCGCTAGCCCACACGGGAGTTCAGACCAGCCCCAGCATTTT
- TRBJ1-2 TRBV28 - CASRRDTGGYTF TGTGCCAGCAGGAGGGACACTGGTGGCTACACCTTC
- TRBJ2-7 TRBV4-1 TRBD2 CASSRLAGVREQYF TGCGCCAGCAGTCGACTAGCGGGAGTACGCGAGCAGTACTTC
- TRBJ1-1 TRBV5-1 - CASMYHGGRMNTEAFF TGCGCCAGCATGTACCACGGGGGGCGAATGAACACTGAAGCTTTCTTT
- TRBJ2-5 TRBV29-1 TRBD2 CSGSGRMKETQYF TGCAGCGGTAGCGGGAGAATGAAAGAGACCCAGTACTTC
- TRBJ2-7 TRBV30 TRBD2 CAWSARLAGGPGQYF TGTGCCTGGAGTGCCCGACTAGCGGGAGGGCCCGGGCAGTACTTC
- TRBJ2-2 TRBV29-1 TRBD2 CSVEISGRAGELFF TGCAGCGTTGAGATTAGCGGGAGGGCCGGGGAGCTGTTTTTT
- TRBJ1-1 TRBV6-5 - CASSYAGNTEAFF TGTGCCAGCAGTTATGCGGGGAACACTGAAGCTTTCTTT
- TRBJ2-2 TRBV15 TRBD1 CATSRAGTANTGELFF TGTGCCACCAGCAGAGCCGGGACAGCGAACACCGGGGAGCTGTTTTTT
- TRBJ1-1 TRBV7-9 TRBD1 CASSFSSVFGTGAEAFF TGTGCCAGCAGCTTTAGCTCCGTTTTCGGGACAGGGGCTGAAGCTTTCTTT
- TRBJ1-1 TRBV9 TRBD1 CASSVIDRGPEAFF TGTGCCAGCAGCGTAATAGACAGGGGTCCTGAAGCTTTCTTT
- TRBJ2-6 TRBV13 TRBD1 CASSLGQASSGANVLTF TGTGCCAGCAGCTTGGGACAGGCCTCCTCTGGGGCCAACGTCCTGACTTTC
- TRBJ2-7 TRBV30 - CAWRAFGNYEQYF TGTGCCTGGAGGGCCTTCGGGAATTACGAGCAGTACTTC
- TRBJ1-1 TRBV28 - CASIQNTEAFF TGTGCCAGCATACAGAACACTGAAGCTTTCTTT
- TRBJ2-1 TRBV4-2 TRBD2 CASSQGPGGRAPEQFF TGTGCCAGCAGCCAAGGGCCTGGGGGGAGGGCCCCCGAGCAGTTCTTC